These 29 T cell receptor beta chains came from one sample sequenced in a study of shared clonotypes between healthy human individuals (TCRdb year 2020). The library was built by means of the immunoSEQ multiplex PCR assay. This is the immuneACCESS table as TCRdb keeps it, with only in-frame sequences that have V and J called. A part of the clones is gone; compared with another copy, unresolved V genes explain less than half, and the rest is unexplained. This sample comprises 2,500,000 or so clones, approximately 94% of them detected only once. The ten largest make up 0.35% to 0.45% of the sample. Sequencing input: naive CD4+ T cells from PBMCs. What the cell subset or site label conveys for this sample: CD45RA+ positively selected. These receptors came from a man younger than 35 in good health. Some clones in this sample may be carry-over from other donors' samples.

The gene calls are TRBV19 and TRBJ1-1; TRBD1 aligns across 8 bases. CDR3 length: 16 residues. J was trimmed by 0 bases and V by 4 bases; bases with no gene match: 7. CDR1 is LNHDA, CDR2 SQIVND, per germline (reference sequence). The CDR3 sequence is CASSKGTGDLNTEAFF. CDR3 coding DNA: TGTGCCAGTAGTAAGGGGACAGGCGACTTGAACACTGAAGCTTTCTTT.

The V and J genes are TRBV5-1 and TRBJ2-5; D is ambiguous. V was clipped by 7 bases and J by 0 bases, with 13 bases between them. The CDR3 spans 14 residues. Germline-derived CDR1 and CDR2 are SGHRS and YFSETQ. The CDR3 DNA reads TGCGCCAGCGCTGACTCCCGCTACCAAGAGACCCAGTACTTC. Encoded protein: CASADSRYQETQYF.

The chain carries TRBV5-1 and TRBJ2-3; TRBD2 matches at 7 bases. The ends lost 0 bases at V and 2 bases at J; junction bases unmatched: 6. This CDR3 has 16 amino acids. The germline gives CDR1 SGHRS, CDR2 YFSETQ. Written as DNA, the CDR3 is TGCGCCAGCAGCTTGGTACCGGGGGGAAACACAGATACGCAGTATTTT. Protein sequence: CASSLVPGGNTDTQYF.

CDR3 region: CASSLVSGYGNTIYF. CDR3 DNA sequence: TGCGCCAGCAGCTTGGTATCAGGATATGGAAACACCATATATTTT. This sequence joins TRBV5-1 and TRBJ1-3, with D unresolved. The length of the CDR3 is 15 residues. Germline CDR1 reads SGHRS; CDR2 reads YFSETQ. The ends were cut back, 0 bases at V and 3 bases at J, with 10 bases in the middle.

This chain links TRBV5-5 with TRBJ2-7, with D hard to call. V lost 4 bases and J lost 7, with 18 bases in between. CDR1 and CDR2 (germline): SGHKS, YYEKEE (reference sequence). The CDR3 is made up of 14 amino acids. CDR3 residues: CASSGVSGMREQYF. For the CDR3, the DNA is TGTGCCAGCAGCGGCGTGTCGGGTATGAGGGAGCAGTACTTC.

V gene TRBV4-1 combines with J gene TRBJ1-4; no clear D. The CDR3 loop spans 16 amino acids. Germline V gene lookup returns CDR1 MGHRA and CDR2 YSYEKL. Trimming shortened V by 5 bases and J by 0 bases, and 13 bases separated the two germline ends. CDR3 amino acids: CASSKLNSATNEKLFF. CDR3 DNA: TGCGCCAGCAGCAAACTAAACAGTGCAACTAATGAAAAACTGTTTTTT.

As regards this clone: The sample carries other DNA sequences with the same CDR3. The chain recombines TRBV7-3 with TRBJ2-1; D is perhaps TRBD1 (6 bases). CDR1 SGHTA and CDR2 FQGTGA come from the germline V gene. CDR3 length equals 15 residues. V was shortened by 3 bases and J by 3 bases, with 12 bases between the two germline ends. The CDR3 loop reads CASSLGASSYNEQFF. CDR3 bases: TGTGCCAGCAGCTTGGGGGCGAGCAGCTACAATGAGCAGTTCTTC.

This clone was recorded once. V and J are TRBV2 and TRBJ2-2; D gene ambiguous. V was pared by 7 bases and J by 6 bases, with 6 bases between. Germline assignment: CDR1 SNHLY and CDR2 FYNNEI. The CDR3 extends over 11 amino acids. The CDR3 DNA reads TGTGCCAGCATCGACTCCGGGGAGCTGTTTTTT. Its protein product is CASIDSGELFF.

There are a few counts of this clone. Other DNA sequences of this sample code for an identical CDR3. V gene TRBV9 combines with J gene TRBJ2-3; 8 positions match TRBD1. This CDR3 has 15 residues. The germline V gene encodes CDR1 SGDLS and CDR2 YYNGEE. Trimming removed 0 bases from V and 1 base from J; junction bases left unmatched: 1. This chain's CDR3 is CASSVVGQGTDTQYF. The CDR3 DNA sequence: TGTGCCAGCAGCGTAGTGGGACAGGGCACAGATACGCAGTATTTT.

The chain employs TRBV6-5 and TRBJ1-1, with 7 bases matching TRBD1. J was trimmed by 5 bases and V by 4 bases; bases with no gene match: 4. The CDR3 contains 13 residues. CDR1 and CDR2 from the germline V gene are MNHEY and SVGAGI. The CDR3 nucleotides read TGTGCCAGCAGTTCTAACAGGGGTACTGAAGCTTTCTTT. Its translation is CASSSNRGTEAFF.

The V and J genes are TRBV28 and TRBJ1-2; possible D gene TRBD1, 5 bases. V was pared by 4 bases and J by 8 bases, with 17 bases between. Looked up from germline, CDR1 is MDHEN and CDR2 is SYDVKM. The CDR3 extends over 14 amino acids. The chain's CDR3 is CASSSSDLWGGYTF. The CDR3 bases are TGTGCCAGCAGTTCCAGTGACCTCTGGGGCGGCTACACCTTC.

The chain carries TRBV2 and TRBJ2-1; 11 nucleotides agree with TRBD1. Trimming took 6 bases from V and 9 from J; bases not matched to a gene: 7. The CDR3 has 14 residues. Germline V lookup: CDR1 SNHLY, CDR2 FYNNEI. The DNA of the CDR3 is TGTGCCAGCAGGTTCGGGACAGGGGGGTTTGAGCAGTTCTTC. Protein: CASRFGTGGFEQFF. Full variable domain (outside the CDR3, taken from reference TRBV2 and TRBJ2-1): EPEVTQTPSHQVTQMGQEVILRCVPISNHLYFYWYRQILGQKVEFLVSFYNNEISEKSEIFDDQFSVERPDGSNFTLKIRSTKLEDSAMYFCASRFGTGGFEQFFGPGTRLTVL.

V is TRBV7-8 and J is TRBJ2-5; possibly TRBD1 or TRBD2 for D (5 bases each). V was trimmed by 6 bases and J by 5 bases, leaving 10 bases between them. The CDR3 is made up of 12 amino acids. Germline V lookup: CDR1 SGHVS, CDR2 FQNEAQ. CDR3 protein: CASSEGLETQYF. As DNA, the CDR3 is TGTGCCAGCAGTGAGGGGCTGGAGACCCAGTACTTC.

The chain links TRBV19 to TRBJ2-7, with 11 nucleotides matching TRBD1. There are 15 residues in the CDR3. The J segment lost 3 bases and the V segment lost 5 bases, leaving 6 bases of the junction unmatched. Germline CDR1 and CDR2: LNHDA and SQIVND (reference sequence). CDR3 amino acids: CASSLGQGAVYEQYF. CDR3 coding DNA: TGTGCCAGTAGTCTCGGACAGGGGGCTGTCTACGAGCAGTACTTC.

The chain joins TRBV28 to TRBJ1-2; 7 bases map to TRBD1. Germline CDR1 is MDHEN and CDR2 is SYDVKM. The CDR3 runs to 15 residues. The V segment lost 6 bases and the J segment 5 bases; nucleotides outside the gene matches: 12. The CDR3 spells CASSRQTGASYGYTF. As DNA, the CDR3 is TGTGCCAGCAGCCGTCAAACAGGGGCGAGTTATGGCTACACCTTC.

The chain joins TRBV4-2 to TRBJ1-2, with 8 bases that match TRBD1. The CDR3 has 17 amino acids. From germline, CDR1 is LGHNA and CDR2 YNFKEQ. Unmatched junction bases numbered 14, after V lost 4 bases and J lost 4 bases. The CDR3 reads CASSPAGGELFPYGYTF. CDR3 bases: TGTGCCAGCAGCCCCGCAGGGGGCGAGCTTTTTCCCTATGGCTACACCTTC.

The CDR3 DNA follows: TGTGCCAGCAGTGGAGGGGGTCGCACTGAAGCTTTCTTT. Protein sequence: CASSGGGRTEAFF. V and J are TRBV6-5 and TRBJ1-1; D is possibly TRBD1 (6 bases). V was pared by 5 bases and J by 4 bases, with 11 bases between. CDR1 and CDR2 (germline): MNHEY, SVGAGI. The CDR3 covers 13 residues.

The chain's CDR3 is CASSQGVAGGPYEQFF. DNA for the CDR3: TGCGCCAGCAGCCAAGGAGTAGCGGGAGGGCCCTATGAGCAGTTCTTC. V is TRBV4-3 and J is TRBJ2-1; TRBD2 matches at 11 bases. The CDR3 totals 16 residues. The junction had 7 bases not matched to a gene; V was cut back by 1 base and J by 8 bases. CDR1 LGHNA and CDR2 YSLEER come from the germline V gene.

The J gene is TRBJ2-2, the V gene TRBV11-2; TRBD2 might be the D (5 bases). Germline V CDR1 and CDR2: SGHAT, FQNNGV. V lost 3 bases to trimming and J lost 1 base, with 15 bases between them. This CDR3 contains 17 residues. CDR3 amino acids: CASSFNSGERNTGELFF. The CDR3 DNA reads TGTGCCAGCAGCTTTAACTCCGGGGAACGGAACACCGGGGAGCTGTTTTTT. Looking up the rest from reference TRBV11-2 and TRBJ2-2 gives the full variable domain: EAGVAQSPRYKIIEKRQSVAFWCNPISGHATLYWYQQILGQGPKLLIQFQNNGVVDDSQLPKDRFSAERLKGVDSTLKIQPAKLEDSAVYLCASSFNSGERNTGELFFGEGSRLTVL.

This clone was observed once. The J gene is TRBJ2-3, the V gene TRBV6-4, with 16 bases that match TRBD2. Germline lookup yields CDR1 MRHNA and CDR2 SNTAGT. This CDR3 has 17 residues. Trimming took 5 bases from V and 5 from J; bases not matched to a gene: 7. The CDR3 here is CASSPGTSGRAQDTQYF. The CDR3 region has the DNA TGTGCCAGCAGTCCCGGGACTAGCGGGAGGGCCCAAGATACGCAGTATTTT.

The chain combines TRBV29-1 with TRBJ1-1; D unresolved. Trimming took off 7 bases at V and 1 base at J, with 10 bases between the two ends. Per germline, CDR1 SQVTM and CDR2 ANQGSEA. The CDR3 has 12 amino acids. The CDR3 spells CSGGRPNTEAFF. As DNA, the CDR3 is TGCAGCGGCGGTCGGCCGAACACTGAAGCTTTCTTT. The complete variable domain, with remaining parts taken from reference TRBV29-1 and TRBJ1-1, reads SAVISQKPSRDICQRGTSLTIQCQVDSQVTMMFWYRQQPGQSLTLIATANQGSEATYESGFVIDKFPISRPNLTFSTLTVSNMSPEDSSIYLCSGGRPNTEAFFGQGTRLTVV.

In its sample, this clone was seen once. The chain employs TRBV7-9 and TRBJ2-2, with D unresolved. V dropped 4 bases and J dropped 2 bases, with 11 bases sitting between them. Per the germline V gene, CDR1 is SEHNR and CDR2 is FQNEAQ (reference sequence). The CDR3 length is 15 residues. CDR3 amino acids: CASSYRVPNTGELFF. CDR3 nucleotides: TGTGCCAGCAGCTATAGAGTCCCAAACACCGGGGAGCTGTTTTTT.

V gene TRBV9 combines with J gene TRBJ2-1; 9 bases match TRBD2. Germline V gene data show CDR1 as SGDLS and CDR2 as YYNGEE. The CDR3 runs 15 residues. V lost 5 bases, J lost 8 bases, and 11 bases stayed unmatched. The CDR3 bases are TGTGCCAGCAGTGCCTATTCGGGACTAGCCGATGAGCAGTTCTTC. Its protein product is CASSAYSGLADEQFF.

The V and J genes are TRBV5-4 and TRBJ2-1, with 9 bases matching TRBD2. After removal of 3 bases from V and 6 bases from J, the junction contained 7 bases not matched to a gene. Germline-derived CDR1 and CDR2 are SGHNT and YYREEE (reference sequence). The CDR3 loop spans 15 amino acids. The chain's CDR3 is CASSSGLAVSNEQFF. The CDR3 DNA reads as TGTGCCAGCAGCTCGGGACTAGCCGTCAGCAATGAGCAGTTCTTC.

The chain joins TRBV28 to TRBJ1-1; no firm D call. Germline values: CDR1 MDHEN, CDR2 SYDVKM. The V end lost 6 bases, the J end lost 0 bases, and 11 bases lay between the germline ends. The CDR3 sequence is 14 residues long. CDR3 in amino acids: CASSPQTLNTEAFF. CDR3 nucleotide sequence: TGTGCCAGCAGCCCACAGACACTGAACACTGAAGCTTTCTTT.

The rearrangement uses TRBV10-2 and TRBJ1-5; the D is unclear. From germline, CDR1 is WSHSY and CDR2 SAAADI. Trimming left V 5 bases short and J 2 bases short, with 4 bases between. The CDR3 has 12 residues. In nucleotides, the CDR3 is TGCGCCAGCAGTCAGGGCAATCAGCCCCAGCATTTT. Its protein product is CASSQGNQPQHF.

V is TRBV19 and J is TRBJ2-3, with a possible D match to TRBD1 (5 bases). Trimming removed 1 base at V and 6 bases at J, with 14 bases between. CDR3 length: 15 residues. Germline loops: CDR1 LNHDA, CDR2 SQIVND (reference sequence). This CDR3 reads CASSIGQMSRDTQYF. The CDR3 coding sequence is TGTGCCAGTAGTATAGGACAGATGAGTAGGGATACGCAGTATTTT.

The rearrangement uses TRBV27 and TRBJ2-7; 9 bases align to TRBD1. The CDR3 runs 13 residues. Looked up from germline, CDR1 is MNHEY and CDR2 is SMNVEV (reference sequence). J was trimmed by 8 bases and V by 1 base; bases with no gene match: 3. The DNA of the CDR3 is TGTGCCAGCAGTTTATGGGGGACAGGGAAGCAGTACTTC. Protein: CASSLWGTGKQYF.

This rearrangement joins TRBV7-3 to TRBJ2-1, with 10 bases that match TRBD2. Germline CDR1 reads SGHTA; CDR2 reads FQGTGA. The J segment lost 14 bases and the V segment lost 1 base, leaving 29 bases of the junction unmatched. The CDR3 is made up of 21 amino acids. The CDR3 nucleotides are TGTGCCAGCAGCTTAATGGTGACTGATGTATGGACTAGCGGACCCCGGGGGATTGAGTTCTTC. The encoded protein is CASSLMVTDVWTSGPRGIEFF. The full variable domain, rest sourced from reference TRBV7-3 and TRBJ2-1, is GAGVSQTPSNKVTEKGKYVELRCDPISGHTALYWYRQSLGQGPEFLIYFQGTGAADDSGLPNDRFFAVRPEGSVSTLKIQRTERGDSAVYLCASSLMVTDVWTSGPRGIEFFGPGTRLTVL.